The clone carrying this T cell receptor beta chain was seen ten or more times. Its antigen is undetermined. This sample is drawn from a study of CD8 T cells in ankylosing spondylitis. Study-level findings and limits: Typical of ankylosing spondylitis blood, it appeared, was a TCR beta motif of fewer than 10 highly homologous variants. The study looked at matched synovial fluid samples from ankylosing spondylitis patients. Disease-linked clones were reported to be significantly enriched there. Some of the motif variants had earlier been found in reactive arthritis patients' fluid and blood.

5'-RACE, quantitative and with molecular barcodes, yielded the TCR beta libraries. TCRdb reprocessed the 5' RACE reads with MiXCR, giving one entry per CDR3 protein. The table records 700,000 to 850,000 distinct CDR3 sequences, about 10% of them present only once. The germline V and J ends were trimmed by 3 bases and 3 bases, with 15 bases remaining between them. CDR1 is SGHTA, CDR2 FQGTGA, per germline. This CDR3 has 16 amino acids. V and J are TRBV7-3 and TRBJ1-5, with D unclear. This sequence was found in a male donor with ankylosing spondylitis. The specimen sequenced was blood, either unsorted or a sorted T cell fraction (not recorded which). CDR3 region: CASSFPSWVLNQPQHF. The CDR3 bases are TGTGCCAGCAGCTTCCCTTCTTGGGTGCTCAATCAGCCCCAGCATTTT.